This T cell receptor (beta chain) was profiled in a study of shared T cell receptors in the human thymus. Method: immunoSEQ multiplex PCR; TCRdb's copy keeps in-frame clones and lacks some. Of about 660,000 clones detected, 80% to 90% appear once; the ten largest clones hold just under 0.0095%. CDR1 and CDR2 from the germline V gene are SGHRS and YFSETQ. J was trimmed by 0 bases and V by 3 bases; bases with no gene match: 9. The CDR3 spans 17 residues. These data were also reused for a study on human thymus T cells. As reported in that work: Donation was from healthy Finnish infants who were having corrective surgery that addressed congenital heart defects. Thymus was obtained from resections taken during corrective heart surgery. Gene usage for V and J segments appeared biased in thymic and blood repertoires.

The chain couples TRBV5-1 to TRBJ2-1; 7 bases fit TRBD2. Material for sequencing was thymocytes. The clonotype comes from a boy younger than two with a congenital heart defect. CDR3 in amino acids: CASSWGLAVSSYNEQFF. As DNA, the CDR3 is TGCGCCAGCAGCTGGGGCCTAGCGGTTAGCTCCTACAATGAGCAGTTCTTC. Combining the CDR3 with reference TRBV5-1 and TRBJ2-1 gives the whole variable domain KAGVTQTPRYLIKTRGQQVTLSCSPISGHRSVSWYQQTPGQGLQFLFEYFSETQRNKGNFPGRFSGRQFSNSRSEMNVSTLELGDSALYLCASSWGLAVSSYNEQFFGPGTRLTVL.